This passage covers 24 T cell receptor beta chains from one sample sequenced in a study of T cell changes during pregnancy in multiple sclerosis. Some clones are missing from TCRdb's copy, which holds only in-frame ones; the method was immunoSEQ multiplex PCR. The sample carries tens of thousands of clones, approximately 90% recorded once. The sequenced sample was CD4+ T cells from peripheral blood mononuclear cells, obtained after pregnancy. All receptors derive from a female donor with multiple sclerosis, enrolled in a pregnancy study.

The CDR3 is CASQNSYEQYF. The DNA for the CDR3 is TGTGCCAGCCAGAACTCCTACGAGCAGTACTTC. The chain links TRBV2 to TRBJ2-7; D remains ambiguous. The V end was cut by 8 bases, the J end by 0 bases, with 5 bases between. This CDR3 spans 11 amino acids. Per the germline V gene, CDR1 is SNHLY and CDR2 is FYNNEI.

CDR3 sequence (DNA): TGTGCCATCAGTGTGTCGGGAAAGGGACAGGGGGCAAGCACAGATACGCAGTATTTT. This gives the protein CAISVSGKGQGASTDTQYF. This rearrangement joins TRBV10-3 to TRBJ2-3; 12 bases are shared with TRBD1. Losses at the gene ends were 4 bases for V and 0 bases for J; bases not matched to a gene: 11. The CDR3 runs 19 residues. Germline loops: CDR1 ENHRY, CDR2 SYGVKD.

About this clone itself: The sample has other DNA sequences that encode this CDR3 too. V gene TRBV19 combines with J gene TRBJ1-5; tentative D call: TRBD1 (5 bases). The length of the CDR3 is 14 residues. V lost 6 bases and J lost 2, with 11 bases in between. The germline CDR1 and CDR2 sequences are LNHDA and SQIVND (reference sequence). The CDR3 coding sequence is TGTGCCAGTAGCCCGCAGGGTGGCAATCAGCCCCAGCATTTT. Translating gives CASSPQGGNQPQHF.

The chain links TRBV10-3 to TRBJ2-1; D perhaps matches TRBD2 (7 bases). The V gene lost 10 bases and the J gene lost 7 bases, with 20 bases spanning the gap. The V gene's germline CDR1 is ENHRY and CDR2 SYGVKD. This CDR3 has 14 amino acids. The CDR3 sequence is CATGDGGRGNEQFF. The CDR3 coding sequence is TGTGCCACGGGGGACGGGGGGCGCGGGAATGAGCAGTTCTTC.

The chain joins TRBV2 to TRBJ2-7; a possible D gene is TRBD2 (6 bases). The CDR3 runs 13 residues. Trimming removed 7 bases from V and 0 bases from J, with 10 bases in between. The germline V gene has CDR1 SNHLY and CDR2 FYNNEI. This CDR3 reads CASNGGSSYEQYF. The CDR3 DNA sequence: TGTGCCAGCAACGGGGGAAGCTCCTACGAGCAGTACTTC.

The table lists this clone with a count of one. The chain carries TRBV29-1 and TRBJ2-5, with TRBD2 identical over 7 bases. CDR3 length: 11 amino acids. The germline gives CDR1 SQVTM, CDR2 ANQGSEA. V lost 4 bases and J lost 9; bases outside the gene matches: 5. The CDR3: CSVAPGGAQYF. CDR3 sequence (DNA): TGCAGCGTTGCCCCGGGGGGAGCCCAGTACTTC.

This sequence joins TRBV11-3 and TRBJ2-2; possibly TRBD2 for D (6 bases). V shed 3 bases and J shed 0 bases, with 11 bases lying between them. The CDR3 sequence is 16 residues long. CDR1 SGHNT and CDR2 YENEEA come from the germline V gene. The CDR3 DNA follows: TGTGCCAGCAGCTTGGGAGGCAGGGCGAACACCGGGGAGCTGTTTTTT. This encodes CASSLGGRANTGELFF.

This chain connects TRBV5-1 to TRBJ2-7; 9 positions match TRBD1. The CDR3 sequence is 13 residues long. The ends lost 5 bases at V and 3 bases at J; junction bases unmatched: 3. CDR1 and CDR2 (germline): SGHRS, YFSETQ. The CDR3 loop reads CASSATGGYEQYF. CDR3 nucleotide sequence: TGCGCCAGCAGTGCGACAGGGGGCTACGAGCAGTACTTC. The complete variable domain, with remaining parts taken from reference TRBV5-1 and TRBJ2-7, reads KAGVTQTPRYLIKTRGQQVTLSCSPISGHRSVSWYQQTPGQGLQFLFEYFSETQRNKGNFPGRFSGRQFSNSRSEMNVSTLELGDSALYLCASSATGGYEQYFGPGTRLTVT.

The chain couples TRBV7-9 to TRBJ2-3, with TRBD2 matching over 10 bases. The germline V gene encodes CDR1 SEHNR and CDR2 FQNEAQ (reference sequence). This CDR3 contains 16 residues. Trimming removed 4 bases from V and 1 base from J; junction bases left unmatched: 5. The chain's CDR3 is CASSWGGTSGTDTQYF. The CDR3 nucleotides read TGTGCCAGCAGCTGGGGTGGGACTAGCGGCACAGATACGCAGTATTTT.

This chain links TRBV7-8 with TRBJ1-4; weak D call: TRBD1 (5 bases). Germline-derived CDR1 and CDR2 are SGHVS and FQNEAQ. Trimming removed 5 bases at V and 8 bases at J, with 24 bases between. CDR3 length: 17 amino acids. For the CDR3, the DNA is TGTGCCAGCAGCCAATCGGGAGCTGACAGCTGGAGGGAAAAACTGTTTTTT. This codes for CASSQSGADSWREKLFF.

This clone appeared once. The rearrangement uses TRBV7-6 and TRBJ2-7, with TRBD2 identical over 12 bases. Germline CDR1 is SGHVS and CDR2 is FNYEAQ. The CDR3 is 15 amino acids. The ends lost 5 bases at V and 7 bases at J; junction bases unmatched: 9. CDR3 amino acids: CASSPTSGSLREQYF. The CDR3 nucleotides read TGTGCCAGCAGCCCGACTAGCGGGAGCCTCCGGGAGCAGTACTTC.

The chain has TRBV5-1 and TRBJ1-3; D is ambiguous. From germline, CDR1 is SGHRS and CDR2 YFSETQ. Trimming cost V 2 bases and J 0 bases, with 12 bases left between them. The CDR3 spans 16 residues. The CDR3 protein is CASSLGDLSSGNTIYF. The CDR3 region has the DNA TGCGCCAGCAGCTTAGGAGACCTTAGCTCTGGAAACACCATATATTTT.

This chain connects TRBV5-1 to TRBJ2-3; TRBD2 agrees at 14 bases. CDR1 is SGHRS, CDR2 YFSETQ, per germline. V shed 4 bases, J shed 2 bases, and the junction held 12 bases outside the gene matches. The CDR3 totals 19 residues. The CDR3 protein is CASSPSTSGRGRDTDTQYF. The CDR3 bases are TGCGCCAGCAGCCCCTCGACTAGCGGGAGGGGGAGGGACACAGATACGCAGTATTTT.

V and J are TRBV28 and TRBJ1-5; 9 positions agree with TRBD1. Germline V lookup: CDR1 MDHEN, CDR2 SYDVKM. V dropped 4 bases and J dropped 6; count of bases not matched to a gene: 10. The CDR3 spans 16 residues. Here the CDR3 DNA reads TGTGCCAGCAGTTCTCCACAGGGGGCCTGGAGTCAGCCCCAGCATTTT. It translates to CASSSPQGAWSQPQHF.

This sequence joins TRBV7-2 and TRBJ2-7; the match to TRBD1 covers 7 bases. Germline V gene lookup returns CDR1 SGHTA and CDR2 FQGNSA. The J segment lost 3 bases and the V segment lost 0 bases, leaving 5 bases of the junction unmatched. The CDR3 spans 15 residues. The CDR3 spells CASSLAPGQNYEQYF. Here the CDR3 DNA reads TGTGCCAGCAGCTTAGCCCCGGGACAGAACTACGAGCAGTACTTC.

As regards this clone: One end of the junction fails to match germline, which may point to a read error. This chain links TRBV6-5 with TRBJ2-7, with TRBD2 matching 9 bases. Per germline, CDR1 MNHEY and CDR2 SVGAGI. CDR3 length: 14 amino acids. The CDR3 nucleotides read TGTGCCAGCAGGAGGGCGGGAGGGCCCCTGGCAGTGAACTTC. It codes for CASRRAGGPLAVNF.

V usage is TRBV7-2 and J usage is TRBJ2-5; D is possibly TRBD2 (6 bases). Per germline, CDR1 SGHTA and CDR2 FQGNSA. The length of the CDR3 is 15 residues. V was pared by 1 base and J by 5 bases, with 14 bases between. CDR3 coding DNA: TGTGCCAGCAGCTTAGTTGGCGGGATCGGGGAGACCCAGTACTTC. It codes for CASSLVGGIGETQYF. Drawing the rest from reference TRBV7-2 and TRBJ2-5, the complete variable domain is GAGVSQSPSNKVTEKGKDVELRCDPISGHTALYWYRQSLGQGLEFLIYFQGNSAPDKSGLPSDRFSAERTGGSVSTLTIQRTQQEDSAVYLCASSLVGGIGETQYFGPGTRLLVL.

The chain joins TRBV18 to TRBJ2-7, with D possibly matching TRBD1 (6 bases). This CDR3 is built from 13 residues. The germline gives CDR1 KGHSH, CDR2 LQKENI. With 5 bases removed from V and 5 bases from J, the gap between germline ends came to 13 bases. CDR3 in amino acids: CASSGQQGNEQYF. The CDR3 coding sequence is TGTGCCAGCTCAGGACAGCAGGGTAACGAGCAGTACTTC. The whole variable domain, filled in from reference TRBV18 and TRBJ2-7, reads NAGVMQNPRHLVRRRGQEARLRCSPMKGHSHVYWYRQLPEEGLKFMVYLQKENIIDESGMPKERFSAEFPKEGPSILRIQQVVRGDSAAYFCASSGQQGNEQYFGPGTRLTVT.

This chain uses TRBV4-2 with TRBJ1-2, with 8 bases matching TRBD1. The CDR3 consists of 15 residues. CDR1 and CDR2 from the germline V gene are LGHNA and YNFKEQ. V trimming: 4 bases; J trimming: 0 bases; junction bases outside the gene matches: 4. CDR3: CASSPRTGTNYGYTF. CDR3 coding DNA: TGTGCCAGCAGCCCCCGGACAGGGACTAACTATGGCTACACCTTC.

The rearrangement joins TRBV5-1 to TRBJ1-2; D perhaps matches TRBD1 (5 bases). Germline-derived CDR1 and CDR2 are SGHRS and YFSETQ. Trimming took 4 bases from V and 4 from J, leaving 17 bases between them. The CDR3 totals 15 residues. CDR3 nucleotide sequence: TGCGCCAGCAGCCAGCAGGGCCCGGCGATCTATGGCTACACCTTC. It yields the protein CASSQQGPAIYGYTF.

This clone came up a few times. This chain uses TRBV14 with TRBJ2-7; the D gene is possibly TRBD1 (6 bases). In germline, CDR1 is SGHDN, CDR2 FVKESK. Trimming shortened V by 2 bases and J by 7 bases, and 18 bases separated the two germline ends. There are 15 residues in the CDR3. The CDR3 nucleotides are TGTGCCAGCAGCCAATACAGGGTAGGCCGTTGGGAGCAGTACTTC. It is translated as CASSQYRVGRWEQYF.

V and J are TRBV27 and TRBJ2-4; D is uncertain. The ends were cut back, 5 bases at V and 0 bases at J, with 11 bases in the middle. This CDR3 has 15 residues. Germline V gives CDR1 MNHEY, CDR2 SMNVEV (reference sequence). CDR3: CASSPSLIAKNIQYF. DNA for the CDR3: TGTGCCAGCAGTCCGAGCTTAATAGCCAAAAACATTCAGTACTTC.

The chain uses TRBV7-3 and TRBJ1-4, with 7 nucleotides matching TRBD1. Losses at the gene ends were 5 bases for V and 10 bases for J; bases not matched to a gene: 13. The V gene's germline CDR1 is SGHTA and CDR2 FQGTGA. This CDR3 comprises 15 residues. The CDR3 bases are TGTGCCAGCAGCCAACACAGGGGTGAAACCTTAAAACTGTTTTTT. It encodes CASSQHRGETLKLFF. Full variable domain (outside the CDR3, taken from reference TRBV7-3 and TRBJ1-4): GAGVSQTPSNKVTEKGKYVELRCDPISGHTALYWYRQSLGQGPEFLIYFQGTGAADDSGLPNDRFFAVRPEGSVSTLKIQRTERGDSAVYLCASSQHRGETLKLFFGSGTQLSVL.

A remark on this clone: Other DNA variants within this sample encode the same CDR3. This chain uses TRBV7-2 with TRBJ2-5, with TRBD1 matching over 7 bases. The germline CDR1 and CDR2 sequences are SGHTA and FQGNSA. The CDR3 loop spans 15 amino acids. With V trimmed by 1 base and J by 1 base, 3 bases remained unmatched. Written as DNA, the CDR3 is TGTGCCAGCAGCTTAGTTGACAGGGCCCAAGAGACCCAGTACTTC. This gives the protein CASSLVDRAQETQYF.